This TCR beta chain comes out of a study of T cell responses to AZD1222 COVID-19 vaccine. Study findings and constraints: The donor cohort was predominantly white British with a female majority, and clonal diversity may have been underestimated. Nearly half of spike-specific TCRs reportedly target unmutated variant regions. The number of AZD1222 recipients seropositive at baseline was only five to seven. Repertoires were sampled only after the peak T cell response.

The CDR3 sequence is 15 residues long. Trimming took 1 base from V and 7 from J, leaving 17 bases between them. Germline CDR1 is LGHDT and CDR2 is YNNKEL (reference sequence). Profiled with immunoSEQ multiplex PCR; TCRdb holds only in-frame clones, not every one. Among 120,000 or so clones, 92% were seen once, and the ten largest hold 0.8% to 1.1%. Points on this clone: The antigen remains undetermined.

The chain uses TRBV3-1 (or the pseudogene TRBV3-2) and TRBJ2-7; possibly TRBD1 or TRBD2 for D (5 bases each). This TCR was sampled from an adult in good health. Sequenced here: peripheral blood, sampled on day 0 of AZD1222 vaccination. The CDR3 reads CASSQAGTPIMEQYF. The DNA of the CDR3 is TGTGCCAGCAGCCAAGCCGGGACCCCTATAATGGAGCAGTACTTC.